Sequencing of this TCR beta chain was carried out in a study of shared clonotypes between healthy human individuals. On the study more broadly: Per donor, CD8 memory used one plate, CD8 naive used two, CD4 memory used three and CD4 naive used three. Study-wide results and limits: Sharing across four donors was highest in naive CD4 (roughly 5%) and lowest in memory CD8 (roughly 0.4%).

Profiled with immunoSEQ multiplex PCR; TCRdb holds only in-frame clones, not every one. The repertoire holds 2 million to 2.5 million clones, with around 92% as singletons. With regard to this clone: What it binds is unknown.

The source is a man younger than 30 in good health. Some clones in this sample may be carry-over from other donors' samples. Material for sequencing was naive CD4+ T cells from PBMCs. Subset noted: CD45RA+ positively selected.

The CDR3 region is CASSLPGIHEQYF. The CDR3 coding sequence is TGTGCCAGCAGTTTGCCAGGGATTCACGAGCAGTACTTC. J is TRBJ2-7 and V is TRBV28; tentatively, D is TRBD1 (5 bases). V was clipped by 3 bases and J by 5 bases, with 11 bases between them. Germline CDR1 and CDR2: MDHEN and SYDVKM. The CDR3 is 13 residues long.